This TCR beta chain originates from a study of cytotoxic CD8 clonotypes in ibrutinib-treated CLL. The data were produced by immunoSEQ multiplex PCR, yet TCRdb's version contains in-frame clones alone and is incomplete. Found here are approximately 210,000 clones, 55% to 85% of them singletons; the top ten hold roughly 12%. V dropped 5 bases and J dropped 6 bases, with 19 bases sitting between them. The CDR3 consists of 16 residues. Germline loops: CDR1 PRHDT, CDR2 FYEKMQ (reference sequence). Source: PBMCs, taken after 24 months of ibrutinib treatment. The chain links TRBV13 to TRBJ2-2; D might be TRBD1 (7 bases). This sequence originates from a human donor with chronic lymphocytic leukemia. The CDR3 region has the DNA TGTGCCAGCAGCCCTCGGGAGACAGGGTGGTCCGGGGAGCTGTTTTTT. Translated, it gives CASSPRETGWSGELFF.